This entry describes one TCR beta chain. The data were taken from a study of blood T cell repertoires in COVID-19. The overall study: Sites across the United States, Italy and Spain contributed samples from acute and convalescent COVID-19. PBMCs, B-cell-depleted T cells, or T cells were the source of the cDNA or gDNA that made up the material.

Authors' methods: Reference gene primer amplification yielded estimated nucleated cell counts. Clones were sequenced by immunoSEQ multiplex PCR, and TCRdb holds only the in-frame ones, with some missing. D and trimming were read from the DNA, whereas the V and J calls and clone size are those reported in that table. The table records some 97,000 clones, around four fifths of them present only once. V lost 4 bases and J lost 6; bases outside the gene matches: 6. The CDR3 length is 14 residues. Germline V gene data show CDR1 as SQVTM and CDR2 as ANQGSEA. The chain is built from TRBV29-1 and TRBJ2-1, with TRBD2 matching 10 bases. This receptor was obtained from a man between 65 and 80 years old with active or convalescent COVID-19. The source material was peripheral blood. The CDR3 sequence: CSVVGTSVSNEQFF. CDR3 nucleotide sequence: TGCAGCGTTGTCGGGACTAGCGTGAGCAATGAGCAGTTCTTC.